These 22 T cell receptor beta chains came from one sample sequenced in a study of blood T cell repertoires in COVID-19. The table came from immunoSEQ multiplex PCR; TCRdb's copy has only in-frame clones and leaves some out. Of around 220,000 clones listed, just over 90% are singletons. The sequenced sample consisted of PBMCs or T cells enriched from blood (not recorded which). These receptors came from a woman in her late teens or twenties who had recovered from COVID-19.

V is TRBV5-5 and J is TRBJ2-7, with 15 bases fitting TRBD2. This CDR3 is 18 amino acids long. Germline trimming cut 3 bases from V and 6 bases from J; bases unmatched to any gene: 13. The V gene's germline CDR1 is SGHKS and CDR2 YYEKEE (reference sequence). The CDR3 sequence is CASSYGLAGGTVKGEQYF. In DNA, the CDR3 is TGTGCCAGCAGCTACGGACTAGCGGGAGGGACAGTGAAAGGCGAGCAGTACTTC.

This clone was recorded only once. This chain links TRBV4-3 with TRBJ1-2; D may be TRBD1 (5 bases). Germline V gene sequence: CDR1 LGHNA, CDR2 YSLEER. The CDR3 runs 14 residues. The V gene lost 4 bases and the J gene lost 2 bases, with 11 bases spanning the gap. In nucleotides, the CDR3 is TGCGCCAGCAGCCCTGGACACTCGAACTATGGCTACACCTTC. Protein: CASSPGHSNYGYTF.

V gene TRBV3-1 (or the pseudogene TRBV3-2) combines with J gene TRBJ1-2; TRBD1 matches 8 bases. This CDR3 is 14 amino acids long. V was clipped by 1 base and J by 8 bases; unmatched bases: 6. CDR1 is LGHDT, CDR2 YNNKEL, per germline (reference sequence). The CDR3, as DNA: TGTGCCAGCAGCCAAGGGACAGGGAATAGGGGCTACACCTTC. It yields the protein CASSQGTGNRGYTF.

The genes are TRBV7-3 and TRBJ1-5, with 9 bases that match TRBD1. Trimming at V came to 0 bases and at J to 5 bases, leaving 2 bases not matched to a gene. The CDR3 totals 15 residues. Looked up from germline, CDR1 is SGHTA and CDR2 is FQGTGA. The DNA for the CDR3 is TGTGCCAGCAGCTTAACGGGACAGGGCCATCAGCCCCAGCATTTT. As protein: CASSLTGQGHQPQHF.

The chain carries TRBV28 and TRBJ1-1; 7 nucleotides match TRBD1. The ends lost 5 bases at V and 3 bases at J; junction bases unmatched: 6. The CDR3 extends over 14 amino acids. From germline, CDR1 is MDHEN and CDR2 SYDVKM. The CDR3 DNA reads TGTGCCAGCAGTCTCGGGGGACAGCACACTGAAGCTTTCTTT. Its translation: CASSLGGQHTEAFF.

This rearrangement joins TRBV2 to TRBJ2-7; D possibly corresponds to TRBD1 (6 bases). The V end lost 6 bases, the J end lost 4 bases, and 13 bases lay between the germline ends. CDR3 length equals 13 residues. Germline-derived CDR1 and CDR2 are SNHLY and FYNNEI. The CDR3 region is CASSAGTTYEQYF. DNA for the CDR3: TGTGCCAGCAGCGCCGGGACAACTTACGAGCAGTACTTC.

The chain joins TRBV9 to TRBJ2-2; 9 nucleotides line up with TRBD2. J was trimmed by 4 bases and V by 2 bases; bases with no gene match: 6. This CDR3 region has 16 residues. CDR1 SGDLS and CDR2 YYNGEE come from the germline V gene. The CDR3 coding sequence is TGTGCCAGCAGCGTGGGCCTAGCGGGGCCCACCGGGGAGCTGTTTTTT. Its protein is CASSVGLAGPTGELFF.

This chain joins TRBV27 and TRBJ2-7; D not certain. The CDR3 consists of 14 residues. The V end was cut by 2 bases, the J end by 3 bases, with 11 bases between. CDR1 and CDR2 (germline): MNHEY, SMNVEV (reference sequence). CDR3 amino acids: CASSLQVNGYEQYF. CDR3 DNA: TGTGCCAGCAGTTTACAGGTAAACGGCTACGAGCAGTACTTC.

The V call is TRBV6-4, the J call TRBJ2-3; D is unclear. V lost 4 bases and J 2 bases, leaving 13 bases between the germline ends. This CDR3 has 15 residues. CDR1 MRHNA and CDR2 SNTAGT come from the germline V gene. CDR3 in DNA: TGTGCCAGCAGTGCGGTTGAACCCAACACAGATACGCAGTATTTT. Translated, it gives CASSAVEPNTDTQYF.

The J gene is TRBJ1-2, the V gene TRBV7-9; D is possibly TRBD1 (5 bases). V was clipped by 3 bases and J by 5 bases, with 10 bases between them. CDR1 and CDR2 (germline): SEHNR, FQNEAQ (reference sequence). The CDR3 spans 13 residues. CDR3 loop: CASSFRGEYGYTF. The CDR3 DNA reads TGTGCCAGCAGCTTTCGGGGGGAGTATGGCTACACCTTC.

A word on this clone: Other nucleotide sequences from this sample produce the same CDR3. The rearrangement links TRBV5-5 to TRBJ1-1; 7 bases map to TRBD1. This CDR3 region has 13 residues. Trimming removed 1 base from V and 3 bases from J; junction bases left unmatched: 0. From germline, CDR1 is SGHKS and CDR2 YYEKEE (reference sequence). The CDR3 sequence: CASSLQGDTEAFF. CDR3 DNA sequence: TGTGCCAGCAGCTTGCAGGGGGACACTGAAGCTTTCTTT.

The chain carries TRBV6-5 and TRBJ2-2; 7 nucleotides match TRBD2. The CDR3 is made up of 14 amino acids. J lost 8 bases, V lost 8 bases, and 11 bases had no gene match. CDR1 is MNHEY and CDR2 is SVGAGI in the germline V gene. The CDR3 DNA is TGTGCCAGCCATAGGACTAGTAGTTTTGGGGAGCTGTTTTTT. This gives the protein CASHRTSSFGELFF.

V gene TRBV7-9 combines with J gene TRBJ1-2, with TRBD1 matching 9 bases. Germline trimming cut 5 bases from V and 7 bases from J; bases unmatched to any gene: 8. The CDR3 loop spans 14 amino acids. Germline V gene lookup returns CDR1 SEHNR and CDR2 FQNEAQ (reference sequence). CDR3 residues: CASSHLGQGIGYTF. CDR3 DNA: TGTGCCAGCAGCCACCTGGGACAGGGAATTGGCTACACCTTC.

V gene TRBV7-9 combines with J gene TRBJ1-1, with TRBD1 as a possible D gene (5 bases). In germline, CDR1 is SEHNR, CDR2 FQNEAQ (reference sequence). The V and J ends lost 3 bases and 4 bases respectively, with 12 bases between them. This CDR3 contains 14 residues. This CDR3 is CASSFELGGTEAFF. The CDR3 nucleotides read TGTGCCAGCAGCTTTGAACTCGGGGGCACTGAAGCTTTCTTT.

CDR3 loop: CASSSGQRETQYF. The CDR3 nucleotides are TGTGCCAGCTCATCCGGACAGCGCGAGACCCAGTACTTC. The rearrangement joins TRBV18 to TRBJ2-5; D might be TRBD1 (6 bases). Germline V CDR1 and CDR2: KGHSH, LQKENI. This CDR3 region has 13 residues. The germline V and J ends were trimmed by 5 bases and 5 bases, with 12 bases remaining between them.

The chain is built from TRBV18 and TRBJ1-1, with 7 bases identical to TRBD1. The CDR3 runs 16 residues. With V trimmed by 3 bases and J by 0 bases, 7 bases remained unmatched. CDR1 and CDR2 (germline): KGHSH, LQKENI. CDR3 nucleotides: TGTGCCAGCTCACCCTACGGACAGGCGCTGAACACTGAAGCTTTCTTT. This encodes CASSPYGQALNTEAFF.

The chain employs TRBV6-5 and TRBJ1-2, with D hard to call. The CDR3 extends over 14 amino acids. V lost 5 bases and J lost 7, with 17 bases in between. Germline CDR1 reads MNHEY; CDR2 reads SVGAGI. CDR3 coding DNA: TGTGCCAGCAGTCACGTTGTCGGGTTGGCTGGCTACACCTTC. Translating gives CASSHVVGLAGYTF.

This chain joins TRBV3-1 (or the pseudogene TRBV3-2) and TRBJ1-1; weak D call: TRBD1 (6 bases). CDR1 LGHDT and CDR2 YNNKEL come from the germline V gene (reference sequence). The CDR3 has 15 amino acids. Trimming stripped 1 base from V and 11 bases from J, with 20 bases between. The CDR3 here is CASSQGGGQPLGAFF. The CDR3 DNA reads as TGTGCCAGCAGCCAAGGCGGAGGACAGCCCCTAGGGGCTTTCTTT.

This chain joins TRBV6-2 or TRBV6-3 and TRBJ1-5; D gene ambiguous. The germline V and J ends were trimmed by 5 bases and 5 bases, with 10 bases remaining between them. This CDR3 is 13 amino acids long. Germline V gene lookup returns CDR1 MNHEY and CDR2 SVGEGT. The CDR3 region is CASSPGIDQPQHF. CDR3 coding DNA: TGTGCCAGCAGTCCGGGGATCGATCAGCCCCAGCATTTT.

The V and J genes are TRBV4-2 and TRBJ2-2, with TRBD2 matching 7 bases. Germline values: CDR1 LGHNA, CDR2 YNFKEQ. This CDR3 comprises 16 residues. V dropped 1 base and J dropped 5; count of bases not matched to a gene: 7. CDR3 amino acids: CASSQVGGSQTGELFF. The CDR3 DNA sequence: TGTGCCAGCAGCCAAGTCGGCGGGAGTCAAACCGGGGAGCTGTTTTTT.

This clone has just one count. This CDR3 is CASSSNPATPLHF. The CDR3 DNA reads TGTGCCAGCAGCTCCAACCCTGCGACACCCCTCCACTTT. The rearrangement joins TRBV7-2 to TRBJ1-6; D remains unclear. The CDR3 loop spans 13 amino acids. Germline-derived CDR1 and CDR2 are SGHTA and FQGNSA. V was clipped by 4 bases and J by 11 bases, with 12 bases between them.

Note on this clone: Other DNA sequences in the same sample also yield this CDR3. The chain links TRBV19 to TRBJ1-5, with 8 bases matching TRBD1. With 3 bases clipped from V and 2 bases from J, the junction kept 3 bases outside the gene matches. From germline, CDR1 is LNHDA and CDR2 SQIVND (reference sequence). The CDR3 consists of 15 residues. The CDR3 DNA is TGTGCCAGTAGTATCGGACAGGGTGGCAATCAGCCCCAGCATTTT. Its translation is CASSIGQGGNQPQHF.